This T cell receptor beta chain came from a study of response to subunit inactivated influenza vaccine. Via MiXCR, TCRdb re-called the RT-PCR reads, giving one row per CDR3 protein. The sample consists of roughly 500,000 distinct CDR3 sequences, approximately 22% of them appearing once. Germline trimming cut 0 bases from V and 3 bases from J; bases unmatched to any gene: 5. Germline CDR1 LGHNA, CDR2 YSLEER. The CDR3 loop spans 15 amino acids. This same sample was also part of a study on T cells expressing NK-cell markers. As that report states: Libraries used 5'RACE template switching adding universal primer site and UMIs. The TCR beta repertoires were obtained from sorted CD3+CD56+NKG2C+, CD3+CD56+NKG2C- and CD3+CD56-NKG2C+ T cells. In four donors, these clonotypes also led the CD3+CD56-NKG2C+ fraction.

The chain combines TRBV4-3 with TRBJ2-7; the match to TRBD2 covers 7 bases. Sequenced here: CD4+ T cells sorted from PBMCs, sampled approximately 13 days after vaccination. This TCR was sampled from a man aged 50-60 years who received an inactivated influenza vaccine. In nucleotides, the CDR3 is TGCGCCAGCAGCCAAGATCATGCGGGAGTCTACGAGCAGTACTTC. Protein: CASSQDHAGVYEQYF.